The present TCR beta chain was sequenced within a study of long-term antiretroviral therapy in people with HIV. Study overall: The earliest samples came about a decade before the 2015 immediate-ART recommendation. Study-wide results and limits: For ART adherence, viral resistance and therapy changes, no data were available.

Concerning this clone itself: Its antigen is undetermined.

The assay, immunoSEQ v3.0, was run at survey level. Clones were sequenced by immunoSEQ multiplex PCR, and TCRdb holds only the in-frame ones, with some missing. The sample includes approximately 19,000 clones, just over 75% seen only once; the top ten take approximately 14%. Sequenced material: unsorted PBMCs, taken 0.5 years before starting antiretroviral therapy. The origin of this receptor is a woman in her forties or fifties with HIV.

For the CDR3, the DNA is TGTGCCAGCAGCTTAGCTTGGACAGGGGTTTCCACTGAAGCTTTCTTT. Its protein product is CASSLAWTGVSTEAFF. The chain couples TRBV7-8 to TRBJ1-1; TRBD1 matches 9 bases. The germline V gene encodes CDR1 SGHVS and CDR2 FQNEAQ. After removal of 0 bases from V and 4 bases from J, the junction contained 6 bases not matched to a gene. The CDR3 is 16 amino acids.